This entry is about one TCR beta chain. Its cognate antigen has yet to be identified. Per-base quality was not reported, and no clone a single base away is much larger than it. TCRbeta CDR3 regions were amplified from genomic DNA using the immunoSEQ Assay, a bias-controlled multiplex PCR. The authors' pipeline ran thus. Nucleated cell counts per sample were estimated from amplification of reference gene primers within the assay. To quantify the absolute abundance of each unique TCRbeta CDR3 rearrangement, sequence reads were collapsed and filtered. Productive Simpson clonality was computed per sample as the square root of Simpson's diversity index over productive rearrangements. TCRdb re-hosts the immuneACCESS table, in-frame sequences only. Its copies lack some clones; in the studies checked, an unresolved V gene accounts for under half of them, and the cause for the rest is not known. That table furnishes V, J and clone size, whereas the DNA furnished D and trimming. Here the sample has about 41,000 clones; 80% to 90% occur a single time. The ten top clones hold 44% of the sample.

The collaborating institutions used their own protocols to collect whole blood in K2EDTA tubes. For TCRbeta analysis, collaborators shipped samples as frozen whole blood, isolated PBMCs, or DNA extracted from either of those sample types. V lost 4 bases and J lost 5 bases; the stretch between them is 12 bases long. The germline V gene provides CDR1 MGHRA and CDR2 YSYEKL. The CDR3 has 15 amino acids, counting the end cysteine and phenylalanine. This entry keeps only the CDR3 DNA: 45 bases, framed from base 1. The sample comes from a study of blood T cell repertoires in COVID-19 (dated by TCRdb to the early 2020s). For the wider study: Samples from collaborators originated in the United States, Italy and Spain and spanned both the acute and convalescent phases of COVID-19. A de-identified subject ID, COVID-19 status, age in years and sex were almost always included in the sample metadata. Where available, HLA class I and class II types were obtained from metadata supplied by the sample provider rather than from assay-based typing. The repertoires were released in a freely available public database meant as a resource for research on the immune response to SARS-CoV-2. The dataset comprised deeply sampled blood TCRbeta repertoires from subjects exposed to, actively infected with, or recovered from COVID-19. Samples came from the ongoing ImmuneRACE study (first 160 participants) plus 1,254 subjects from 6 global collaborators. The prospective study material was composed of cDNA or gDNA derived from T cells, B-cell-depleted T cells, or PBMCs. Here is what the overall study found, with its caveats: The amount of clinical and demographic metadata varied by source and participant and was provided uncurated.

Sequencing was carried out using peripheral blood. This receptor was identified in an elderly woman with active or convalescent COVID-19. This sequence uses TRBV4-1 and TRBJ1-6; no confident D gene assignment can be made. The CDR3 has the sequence CASSRAGENNSPLHF. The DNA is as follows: TGCGCCAGCAGCCGCGCCGGGGAGAATAATTCACCCCTCCACTTT.